A single sample gave rise to the 3 T cell receptor beta chains below, sequenced in a study of cytomegalovirus exposure and HLA in healthy donors (dated by TCRdb to about 2017). Library preparation employed the immunoSEQ multiplex PCR assay. For the multiplex PCR, a mixture combining 60 forward primers for TCR Vbeta segments and 13 reverse primers for TCR Jbeta segments was used. TCRdb stores this immuneACCESS table with in-frame sequences only. Part of the clones is absent; in the studies checked, under half of the shortfall reflects unresolved V genes, and no reason is known for the rest. The sample data list about 130,000 clones, and over 70% of these were observed just once. Approximately 4% of the sample goes to the ten largest clones. The specimen sequenced was PBMCs. The receptors here all came from a man between 18 and 35 years old in good health and CMV-seropositive.

This clone was counted a single time. Compared with germline, one end of the junction differs, possibly owing to a read error. The same CDR3 arises from other DNA sequences in this sample as well. The chain joins TRBV5-1 to TRBJ1-6; D unresolved. Germline-derived CDR1 and CDR2 are SGHRS and YFSETQ. CDR3 size: 15 residues. The CDR3 reads CASSLGPGRNSPLHF. The CDR3 bases are TGCGCCAGCAGCTTGGGGCCAGGAAGAAATTCACCCCTCCACTTC.

A few counts support this clone. The rearrangement links TRBV19 to TRBJ1-5, with TRBD1 matching 7 bases. CDR3 size: 17 residues. Germline assignment: CDR1 LNHDA and CDR2 SQIVND (reference sequence). Losses at the gene ends were 5 bases for V and 7 bases for J; bases not matched to a gene: 17. The DNA for the CDR3 is TGTGCCAGTAGTGGAACGGCGCGTAGGGGGCTAAAGCAGCCCCAGCATTTT. Encoded protein: CASSGTARRGLKQPQHF.

The chain recombines TRBV9 with TRBJ2-1; D is uncertain. V gave up 0 bases and J gave up 9 bases, with 10 bases separating them. Germline V lookup: CDR1 SGDLS, CDR2 YYNGEE. This CDR3 is built from 13 residues. CDR3 sequence reads: CASSVVLAAEQFF. CDR3 sequence (DNA): TGTGCCAGCAGCGTAGTTCTCGCGGCTGAGCAGTTCTTC.